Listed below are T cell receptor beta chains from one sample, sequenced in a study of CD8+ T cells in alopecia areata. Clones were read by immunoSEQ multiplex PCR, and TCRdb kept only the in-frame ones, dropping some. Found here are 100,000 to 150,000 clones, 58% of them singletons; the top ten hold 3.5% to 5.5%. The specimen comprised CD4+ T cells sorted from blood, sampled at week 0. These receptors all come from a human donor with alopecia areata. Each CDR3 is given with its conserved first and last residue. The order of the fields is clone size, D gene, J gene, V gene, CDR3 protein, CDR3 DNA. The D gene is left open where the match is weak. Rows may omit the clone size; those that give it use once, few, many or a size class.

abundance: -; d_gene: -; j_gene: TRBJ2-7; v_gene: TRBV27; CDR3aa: CASRDSYEQYF; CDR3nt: TGTGCCAGCAGGGACTCCTACGAGCAGTACTTC
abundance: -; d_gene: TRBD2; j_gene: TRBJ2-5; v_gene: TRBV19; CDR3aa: CASRKTSGETQYF; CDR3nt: TGTGCCAGTAGGAAAACTAGCGGCGAGACCCAGTACTTC
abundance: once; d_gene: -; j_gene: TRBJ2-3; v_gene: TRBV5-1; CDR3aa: CASSPRGMSQDTQYF; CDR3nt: TGCGCCAGCAGCCCCCGGGGTATGTCTCAAGATACGCAGTATTTT
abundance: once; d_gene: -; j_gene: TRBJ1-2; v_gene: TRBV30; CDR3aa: CAWTGQTNYGYTF; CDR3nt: TGTGCCTGGACCGGACAGACTAACTATGGCTACACCTTC
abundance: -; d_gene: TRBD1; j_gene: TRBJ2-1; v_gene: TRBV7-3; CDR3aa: CASSSDRASYNEQFF; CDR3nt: TGTGCCAGCAGCTCCGACAGGGCCTCCTACAATGAGCAGTTCTTC
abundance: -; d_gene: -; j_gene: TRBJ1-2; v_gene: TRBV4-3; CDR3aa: CASSQAPGYGYTF; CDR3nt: TGCGCCAGCAGCCAAGCTCCGGGCTATGGCTACACCTTC
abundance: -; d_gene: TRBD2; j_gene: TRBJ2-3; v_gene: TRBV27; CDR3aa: CASTQSGATDTQYF; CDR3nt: TGTGCCAGCACCCAGAGCGGGGCCACAGATACGCAGTATTTT
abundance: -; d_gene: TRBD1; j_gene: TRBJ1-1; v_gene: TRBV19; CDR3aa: CASSIGPGQRMNTEAFF; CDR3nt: TGTGCCAGTAGTATAGGCCCGGGACAGAGAATGAACACTGAAGCTTTCTTT
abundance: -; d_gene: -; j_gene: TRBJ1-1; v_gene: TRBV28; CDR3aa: CASTRSGGTEAFF; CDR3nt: TGTGCCAGCACCAGATCTGGGGGCACTGAAGCTTTCTTT
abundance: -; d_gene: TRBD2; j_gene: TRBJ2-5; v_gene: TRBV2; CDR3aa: CASRLGGETQYF; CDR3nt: TGTGCCAGCAGGCTCGGGGGGGAGACCCAGTACTTC
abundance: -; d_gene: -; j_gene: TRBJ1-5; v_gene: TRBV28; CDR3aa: CASSQGNQPQHF; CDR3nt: TGTGCCAGCAGTCAGGGGAATCAGCCCCAGCATTTT
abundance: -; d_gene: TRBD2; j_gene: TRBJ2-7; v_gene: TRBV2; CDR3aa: CASGTTFYEQYF; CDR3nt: TGTGCCAGCGGGACTACTTTCTACGAGCAGTACTTC
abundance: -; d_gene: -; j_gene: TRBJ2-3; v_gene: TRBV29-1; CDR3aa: CSVGMLEVTDTQYF; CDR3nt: TGCAGCGTGGGCATGCTAGAAGTCACAGATACGCAGTATTTT
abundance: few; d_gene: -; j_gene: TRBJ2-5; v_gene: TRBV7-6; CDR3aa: CASSPTTSGETQYF; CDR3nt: TGTGCCAGCAGCCCAACGACTAGTGGGGAGACCCAGTACTTC
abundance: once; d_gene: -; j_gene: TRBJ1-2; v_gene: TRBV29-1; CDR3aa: CSVDFLGGYTF; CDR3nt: TGCAGCGTTGACTTTTTAGGAGGCTACACCTTC
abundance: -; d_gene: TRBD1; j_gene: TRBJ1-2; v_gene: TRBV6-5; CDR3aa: CASSYGQGNYGYTF; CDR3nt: TGTGCCAGCAGTTACGGACAGGGCAACTATGGCTACACCTTC
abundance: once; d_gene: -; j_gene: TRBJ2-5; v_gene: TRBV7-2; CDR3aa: CASSFRGIETQYF; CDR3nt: TGTGCCAGCAGCTTTCGGGGGATAGAGACCCAGTACTTC